The clone carrying this T cell receptor beta chain showed up many times. The antigen is unknown. This CDR3 comprises 16 residues. Germline CDR1 and CDR2: SNHLY and FYNNEI. Trimming took off 8 bases at V and 2 bases at J, with 22 bases between the two ends. Genomic DNA of unsorted samples came from tens of millions of PBMCs. This sample is drawn from a study of shared clonotypes between healthy human individuals. General study points: Researchers sampled blood only, noting tissue repertoires likely differ. Among donors, sharing of clonotypes was expected to be affected by sequencing depth.

Per the original data handling: There were no quality scores in the junction-only immunoSEQ sequences, so filtering differed. Profiling relied on immunoSEQ multiplex PCR, and the TCRdb table lists in-frame clones only, not all of them. Clone size and V and J calls were adopted from that table, with D and trimming inferred from the DNA. This sample has some 500,000 clones, with roughly 80% found just once. This sequence originates from a woman aged 40 to 55 in good health. Some clones in this sample may be carry-over from other donors' samples. Sequenced material: PBMCs. J is TRBJ2-7 and V is TRBV2; the D gene could be TRBD1 or TRBD2 (6 bases each). The CDR3 coding sequence is TGTGCCAGCGGCCAGGACGGGGGTAGGGGGGCCTACGAGCAGTACTTC. It yields the protein CASGQDGGRGAYEQYF. The variable domain in full, completed from reference TRBV2 and TRBJ2-7, reads EPEVTQTPSHQVTQMGQEVILRCVPISNHLYFYWYRQILGQKVEFLVSFYNNEISEKSEIFDDQFSVERPDGSNFTLKIRSTKLEDSAMYFCASGQDGGRGAYEQYFGPGTRLTVT.